This T cell receptor beta chain comes out of a study of sequential checkpoint blockade in melanoma. Study at large: Arm A got nivolumab then ipilimumab; arm B the reverse, 1:1. After both sequences, patients received maintenance nivolumab.

CDR3 length: 15 residues. V lost 3 bases and J lost 0, with 12 bases in between. CDR1 MNHEY and CDR2 SMNVEV come from the germline V gene (reference sequence). Using immunoSEQ multiplex PCR, the repertoire was profiled, and TCRdb retains in-frame clones only, with some absent. This table has over 30,000 clones, 80% to 90% appearing once. Treatment: randomized to nivolumab then ipilimumab (arm A) or the reverse (arm B). PBMC sorting kept live CD3+CD8+ cells without CD19 or CD56. The chain recombines TRBV27 with TRBJ2-7, with no clear D. This clonotype originated in a human donor with melanoma. This specimen was CD8+ T cells sorted from blood (inferred from file names), taken from a patient given nivolumab and ipilimumab in sequence. Here the CDR3 reads CASSFSDIGSYEQYF. In DNA, the CDR3 is TGTGCCAGCAGTTTCTCCGACATCGGCTCCTACGAGCAGTACTTC.